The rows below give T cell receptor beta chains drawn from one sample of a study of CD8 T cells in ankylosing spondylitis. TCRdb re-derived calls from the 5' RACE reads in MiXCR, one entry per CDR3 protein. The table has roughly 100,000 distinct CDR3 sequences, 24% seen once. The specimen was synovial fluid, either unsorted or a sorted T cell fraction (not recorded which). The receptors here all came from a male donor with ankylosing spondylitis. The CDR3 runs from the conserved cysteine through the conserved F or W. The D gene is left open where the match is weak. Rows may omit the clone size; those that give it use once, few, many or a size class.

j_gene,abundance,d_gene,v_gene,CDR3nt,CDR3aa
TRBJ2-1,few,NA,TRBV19,TGTGCCAGTAGTAAGATAGCGGGCCAAGGGGGCAATGAGCAGTTCTTC,CASSKIAGQGGNEQFF
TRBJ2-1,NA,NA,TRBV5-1,TGCGCCAGCAGCTTTTTGGGGGAGGAAGGCAATGAGCAGTTCTTC,CASSFLGEEGNEQFF
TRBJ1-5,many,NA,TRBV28,TGTGCCAGCTCGTCCGGGACCCGGGGCAATCAGCCCCAGCATTTT,CASSSGTRGNQPQHF
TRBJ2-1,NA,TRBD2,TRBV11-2,TGTGCCAGCAGCTTAGGGGTTAGCGGGAGTGATGAGCAGTTCTTC,CASSLGVSGSDEQFF
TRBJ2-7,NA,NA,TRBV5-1,TGCGCCAGCAGCCCGCGGTCGAGCTCCTACGAGCAGTACTTC,CASSPRSSSYEQYF
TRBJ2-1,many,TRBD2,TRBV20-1,TGCAGTGCTAGAGCGCTAGCGGGCTCCTACAATGAGCAGTTCTTC,CSARALAGSYNEQFF
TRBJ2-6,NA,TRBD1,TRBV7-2,TGTGCCAGCAGCCTGGGCCCTACAGGGGCCGGGGCCAACGTCCTGACTTTC,CASSLGPTGAGANVLTF
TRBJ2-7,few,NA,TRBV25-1,TGTGCCAGCAGTGCTACAGGTATTGAGCAGTACTTC,CASSATGIEQYF
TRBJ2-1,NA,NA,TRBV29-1,TGCGCGTTGGGGGCTAGCACGTACAATGAGCAGTTCTTC,CALGASTYNEQFF
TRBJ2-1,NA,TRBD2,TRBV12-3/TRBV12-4,TGTGCCAGCAGATCGACTAGCGGGTTCTACAATGAGCAGTTCTTC,CASRSTSGFYNEQFF
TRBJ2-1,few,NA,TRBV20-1,TGCAGTGAGGACGGACTCTACAATGAGCAGTTCTTC,CSEDGLYNEQFF
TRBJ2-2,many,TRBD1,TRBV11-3,TGTGCCAGCAGCCGGACAGGGTACACCGGGGAGCTGTTTTTT,CASSRTGYTGELFF
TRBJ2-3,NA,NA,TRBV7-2,TGTGCCAGCATGTACAGCACAGATACGCAGTATTTT,CASMYSTDTQYF
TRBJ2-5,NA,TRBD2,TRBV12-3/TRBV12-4,TGTGCCAGCAGTTTCCGCGGACCGGGACTAGCGGGAGGAGAGACCCAGTACTTC,CASSFRGPGLAGGETQYF
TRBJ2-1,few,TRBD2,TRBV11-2,TGTGCCAGCAGCTTAATTTTAACTAGCGGTAACAATGAGCAGTTCTTC,CASSLILTSGNNEQFF
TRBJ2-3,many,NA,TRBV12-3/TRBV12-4,TGTGCCAGCAGTTTCCAGCGGGCCAATACGCAGTATTTT,CASSFQRANTQYF
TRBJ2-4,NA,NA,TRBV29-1,TGCAGCGTTGAAGAGGGGCCGAAGAACATTCAGTACTTC,CSVEEGPKNIQYF
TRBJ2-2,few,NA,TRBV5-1,TGCGCCAGCAGCTGGGAGCTCACCGGGGAGCTGTTTTTT,CASSWELTGELFF
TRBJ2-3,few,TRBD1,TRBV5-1,TGCGCCAGCAGCTTGGTACAGGGGGGCACAGATACGCAGTATTTT,CASSLVQGGTDTQYF
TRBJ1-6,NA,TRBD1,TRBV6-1,TGTGCCAGCAGCGGACAGGGCGGTCATAATTCACCCCTCCACTTT,CASSGQGGHNSPLHF
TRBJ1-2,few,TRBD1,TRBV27,TGTGCCAGCAGTGAACTGACAGGGAGGAATGGCTACACCTTC,CASSELTGRNGYTF
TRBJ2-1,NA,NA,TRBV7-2,TGTGCCAGCAGCCCCCCCGGGAGAGGGTTTAGTGAGCAGTTCTTC,CASSPPGRGFSEQFF
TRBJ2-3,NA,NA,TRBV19,TGTGCCAGTAGCACGCAGCCCTTCACAGATACGCAGTATTTT,CASSTQPFTDTQYF
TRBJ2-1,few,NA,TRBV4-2,TGTGCCAGCAGCCAAGAAAGTCCCCGGATGGGTTATGAGCAGTTCTTC,CASSQESPRMGYEQFF
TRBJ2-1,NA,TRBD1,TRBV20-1,TGCAGTGTCCCCGGGACAGGGCGCCGTGAGCAGTTCTTC,CSVPGTGRREQFF
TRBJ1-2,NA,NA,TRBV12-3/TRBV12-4,TGTGCCAGCAGTTTAGACCCCCGGGGTGGCTACACCTTC,CASSLDPRGGYTF
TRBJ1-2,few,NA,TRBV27,TGTGCCAGCAGTTTAGCCCCCTGGACAGAGCCGAGGGGTGGCTACACCTTC,CASSLAPWTEPRGGYTF
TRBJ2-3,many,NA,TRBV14,TGTGCCAGCAGCCAAGATTGGGCGACAGATACGCAGTATTTT,CASSQDWATDTQYF
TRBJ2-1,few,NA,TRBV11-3,TGTGCCAGCAGCCACCCCGGGCGGAATGAGCAGTTCTTC,CASSHPGRNEQFF
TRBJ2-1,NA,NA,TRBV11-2,TGTGCCAGCAGCTTAGGGCAGTTCGCCGGCGATGAGCAGTTCTTC,CASSLGQFAGDEQFF
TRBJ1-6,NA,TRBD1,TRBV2,TGTGCCAGCAGCCTTAACAGGGGGGCCCTCCACTTT,CASSLNRGALHF